This TCR beta chain is from a study of T cell changes during pregnancy in multiple sclerosis. The CDR3 runs to 15 residues. Germline loops: CDR1 SGHRS, CDR2 YFSETQ. V lost 0 bases and J lost 8; bases outside the gene matches: 8. The assay was immunoSEQ multiplex PCR, and TCRdb's table has in-frame clones only and misses some. In the table there are around 56,000 clones, about 93% of which are singletons. V usage is TRBV5-1 and J usage is TRBJ1-2; 9 nucleotides agree with TRBD1. The specimen was peripheral blood, collected in the third trimester of pregnancy. The sequence was obtained from a female donor in good health, enrolled as a control in a pregnancy study. The CDR3 DNA reads TGCGCCAGCAGCTTGGCTCCGGGACAGGGACACGGCTACACCTTC. It yields the protein CASSLAPGQGHGYTF.